The clone carrying this T cell receptor beta chain appeared a few times. TCRbeta library construction was performed incorporating unique molecular identifiers. MiXCR was run by TCRdb on the PCR reads, yielding one entry per CDR3 protein. The sample has 250,000 to 300,000 distinct CDR3 sequences, 9.5% to 10% seen once; the top ten hold roughly 9.1%. Germline lookup yields CDR1 SEHNR and CDR2 FQNEAQ (reference sequence). V lost 5 bases to trimming and J lost 8 bases, with 15 bases between them. This CDR3 contains 13 residues. The source of the sample is a study of T-cell reconstitution after alpha-beta-depleted transplantation in children.

This specimen was PBMCs from the stem cell graft donor, taken from the stem cell graft. The rearrangement joins TRBV7-9 to TRBJ1-1; D is perhaps TRBD1 (6 bases). This sequence originates from a human donor who donated a stem cell graft to a child with SCID. CDR3 sequence (DNA): TGTGCCAGCAGCCTCTCGGGACAAATGGAAGCTTTCTTT. Its protein is CASSLSGQMEAFF.